This T cell receptor beta chain was recorded in a study of T cells in Graves' hyperthyroidism and ophthalmopathy. Study-wide results and caveats: Model-based prediction identified ophthalmopathy a median roughly 6.1 months prior to its onset.

Amplification yielded TCR beta CDR3 regions, with RNA transcripts as the source. Initially, a first-round RT-PCR of the TCR CDR3 employed the HTBI primer set. TCRdb reprocessed the multiplex PCR reads with MiXCR, giving one entry per CDR3 protein. The data show about 660,000 distinct CDR3 sequences, with 45% seen just once and about 7.7% held by the top ten. This clonotype occurred once. Its target is not known. The CDR3 consists of 9 residues. The V gene's germline CDR1 is ENHRY and CDR2 SYGVKD. Between the trimmed V and J ends, which lost 10 bases and 15 bases, there was a span of 10 bases. The receptor's source is an adult man with Graves' disease, either hyperthyroidism or ophthalmopathy (not recorded which). V is TRBV10-3 and J is TRBJ1-6, with D maybe TRBD1 (5 bases). Source material: peripheral blood or thyroid tissue (not recorded which). CDR3 DNA sequence: TGTGCCACCTCGGGGGTCCTCCACTTT. Amino acids: CATSGVLHF.